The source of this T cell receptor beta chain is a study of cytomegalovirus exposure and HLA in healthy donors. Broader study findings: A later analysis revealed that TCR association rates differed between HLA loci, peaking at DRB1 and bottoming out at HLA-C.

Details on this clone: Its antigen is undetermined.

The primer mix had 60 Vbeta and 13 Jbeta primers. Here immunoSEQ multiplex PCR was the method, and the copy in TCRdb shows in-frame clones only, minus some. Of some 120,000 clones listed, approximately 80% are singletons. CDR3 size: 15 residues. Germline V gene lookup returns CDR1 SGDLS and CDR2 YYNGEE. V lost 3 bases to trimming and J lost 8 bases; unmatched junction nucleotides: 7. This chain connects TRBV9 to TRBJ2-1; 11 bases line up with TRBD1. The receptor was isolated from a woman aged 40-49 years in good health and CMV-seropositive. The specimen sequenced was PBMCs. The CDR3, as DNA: TGTGCCAGCAGCGCTGGACAGGGGGCGCCCCATGAGCAGTTCTTC. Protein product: CASSAGQGAPHEQFF. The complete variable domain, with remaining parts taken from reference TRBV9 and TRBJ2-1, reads DSGVTQTPKHLITATGQRVTLRCSPRSGDLSVYWYQQSLDQGLQFLIQYYNGEERAKGNILERFSAQQFPDLHSELNLSSLELGDSALYFCASSAGQGAPHEQFFGPGTRLTVL.